This section outlines one TCR beta chain sequence together with its context. Its antigen remains unknown. This entry belongs to a study of T cell responses to AZD1222 COVID-19 vaccine. Trimming removed 4 bases at V and 8 bases at J, with 10 bases between. Germline lookup yields CDR1 SGHRS and CDR2 YFSETQ. The CDR3 is made up of 12 amino acids. Points from the study as a whole: The study found Spike-specific TCR breadth and depth rose after two AZD1222 doses.

The method was immunoSEQ multiplex PCR; TCRdb's version includes in-frame clones alone and lacks a portion of them. The sample consists of 120,000 to 150,000 clones, 80% to 85% of them appearing once. This rearrangement joins TRBV5-1 to TRBJ2-1; perhaps TRBD2 as D (6 bases). This specimen consisted of peripheral blood, obtained on day 0 of MenACWY control vaccination. This TCR was sampled from an adult in good health. The DNA for the CDR3 is TGCGCCAGCAGCCCCCCGGGGGATGAGCAGTTCTTC. This encodes CASSPPGDEQFF.